The next 12 T cell receptor beta chains were all read from a single sample in a study of beta chain features in type 1 diabetes. Expressed TCRB transcripts got sequenced, as all isolated RNA was reverse transcribed. Using immunoSEQ multiplex PCR, the repertoire was profiled, and TCRdb retains in-frame clones only, with some absent. The data show around 240,000 clones, about 10% seen once. Material for sequencing was naive CD4+ T cells from blood. The receptors were sampled from a woman under 30 in good health.

This clone was observed a few times. V usage is TRBV27 and J usage is TRBJ2-1; D may be TRBD1 (6 bases). Per the germline V gene, CDR1 is MNHEY and CDR2 is SMNVEV (reference sequence). The germline V and J ends were trimmed by 3 bases and 6 bases, with 9 bases remaining between them. CDR3 length: 13 amino acids. For the CDR3, the DNA is TGTGCCAGCAGTTTTCGCAGGGGCAATGAGCAGTTCTTC. This sequence encodes CASSFRRGNEQFF.

In this sample, this clone turned up a few times. CDR3 loop: CASSFQQGTGANVLTF. The CDR3 nucleotides read TGTGCCAGCAGTTTCCAACAGGGGACTGGGGCCAACGTCCTGACTTTC. This chain links TRBV27 with TRBJ2-6; 7 bases line up with TRBD1. Losses at the gene ends were 3 bases for V and 2 bases for J; bases not matched to a gene: 4. The CDR3 has 16 amino acids. The germline V gene encodes CDR1 MNHEY and CDR2 SMNVEV (reference sequence). Filled out from reference TRBV27 and TRBJ2-6, the complete variable domain reads EAQVTQNPRYLITVTGKKLTVTCSQNMNHEYMSWYRQDPGLGLRQIYYSMNVEVTDKGDVPEGYKVSRKEKRNFPLILESPSPNQTSLYFCASSFQQGTGANVLTFGAGSRLTVL.

The chain recombines TRBV6-5 with TRBJ1-2; D gene unclear. V was shortened by 2 bases and J by 8 bases, with 12 bases between the two germline ends. Germline CDR1 is MNHEY and CDR2 is SVGAGI. The CDR3 is made up of 13 amino acids. The CDR3 is CASSYHPGGGYTF. CDR3 DNA sequence: TGTGCCAGCAGTTACCACCCCGGAGGGGGCTACACCTTC.

CDR3 nucleotide sequence: TGTGCCAGCAGCTTGACAGATGGGTACTCACCCCTCCACTTT. It codes for CASSLTDGYSPLHF. This chain links TRBV5-6 with TRBJ1-6; D not certain. Trimming cost V 1 base and J 10 bases, with 12 bases left between them. The CDR3 has 14 residues. Germline CDR1 SGHDT, CDR2 YYEEEE. Combining the CDR3 with reference TRBV5-6 and TRBJ1-6 gives the whole variable domain DAGVTQSPTHLIKTRGQQVTLRCSPKSGHDTVSWYQQALGQGPQFIFQYYEEEERQRGNFPDRFSGHQFPNYSSELNVNALLLGDSALYLCASSLTDGYSPLHFGNGTRLTVT.

The chain links TRBV4-2 to TRBJ2-1, with a tentative D call TRBD2 (5 bases). Germline CDR1 LGHNA, CDR2 YNFKEQ. V was trimmed by 3 bases and J by 14 bases, leaving 20 bases between them. The CDR3 is 14 residues long. The CDR3 bases are TGTGCCAGCAGCCAGGATTTAGCCGGGGATGGGGAGTTCTTC. It yields the protein CASSQDLAGDGEFF.

CDR3 sequence reads: CASSQASGGNEQFF. The CDR3 coding sequence is TGCGCCAGCAGCCAAGCTAGCGGGGGGAATGAGCAGTTCTTC. The V and J genes are TRBV4-1 and TRBJ2-1, with TRBD2 matching 11 bases. Trimming cost V 1 base and J 7 bases; bases outside gene matches: 0. The V gene's germline CDR1 is MGHRA and CDR2 YSYEKL. The CDR3 spans 14 residues.

The chain employs TRBV5-6 and TRBJ1-5, with 10 bases matching TRBD1. Germline V gives CDR1 SGHDT, CDR2 YYEEEE. The CDR3 covers 15 residues. V was clipped by 4 bases and J by 7 bases; unmatched bases: 8. The CDR3 sequence is CASSPRDRGGQPQHF. DNA of the CDR3: TGTGCCAGCAGCCCCCGGGACAGGGGAGGACAGCCCCAGCATTTT.

This chain's CDR3 is CASSPTRQGVYGYTF. The CDR3 DNA sequence: TGTGCCAGCTCACCAACGAGACAGGGCGTCTATGGCTACACCTTC. V usage is TRBV18 and J usage is TRBJ1-2; TRBD1 matches at 7 bases. The CDR3 contains 15 residues. The germline V gene encodes CDR1 KGHSH and CDR2 LQKENI. V lost 2 bases to trimming and J lost 4 bases; unmatched junction nucleotides: 7.

The chain carries TRBV5-1 and TRBJ2-1; a weak D match, TRBD2 (6 bases). V lost 4 bases to trimming and J lost 0 bases, with 14 bases between them. CDR3 size: 16 residues. From germline, CDR1 is SGHRS and CDR2 YFSETQ. CDR3 region: CASSRGLSGSYNEQFF. The CDR3 nucleotides read TGCGCCAGCAGCAGGGGACTTTCAGGCTCCTACAATGAGCAGTTCTTC.

A few counts support this clone. This chain connects TRBV5-1 to TRBJ2-3; 7 nucleotides match TRBD2. Germline V CDR1 and CDR2: SGHRS, YFSETQ. V dropped 1 base and J dropped 6; count of bases not matched to a gene: 5. The CDR3 consists of 14 residues. The CDR3 DNA reads TGCGCCAGCAGCTTGCGCGGGGGAGGGGATACGCAGTATTTT. Residues: CASSLRGGGDTQYF.

The rearrangement joins TRBV5-4 to TRBJ2-3; 9 bases align to TRBD2. Germline V gene sequence: CDR1 SGHNT, CDR2 YYREEE (reference sequence). The CDR3 has 17 residues. V lost 7 bases and J lost 1; bases outside the gene matches: 13. The CDR3 DNA reads TGTGCCAGCGGGCCGAAAGCTAGCGGGGCAGGCACAGATACGCAGTATTTT. It translates to CASGPKASGAGTDTQYF.

This clone turned up a few times. The genes are TRBV6-1 and TRBJ1-5; 8 bases are shared with TRBD1. CDR3 size: 16 residues. Per germline, CDR1 MNHNS and CDR2 SASEGT. V was clipped by 1 base and J by 7 bases; unmatched bases: 9. CDR3 amino acids: CASSEEIGQGFQPQHF. For the CDR3, the DNA is TGTGCCAGCAGTGAAGAGATAGGACAGGGATTCCAGCCCCAGCATTTT.